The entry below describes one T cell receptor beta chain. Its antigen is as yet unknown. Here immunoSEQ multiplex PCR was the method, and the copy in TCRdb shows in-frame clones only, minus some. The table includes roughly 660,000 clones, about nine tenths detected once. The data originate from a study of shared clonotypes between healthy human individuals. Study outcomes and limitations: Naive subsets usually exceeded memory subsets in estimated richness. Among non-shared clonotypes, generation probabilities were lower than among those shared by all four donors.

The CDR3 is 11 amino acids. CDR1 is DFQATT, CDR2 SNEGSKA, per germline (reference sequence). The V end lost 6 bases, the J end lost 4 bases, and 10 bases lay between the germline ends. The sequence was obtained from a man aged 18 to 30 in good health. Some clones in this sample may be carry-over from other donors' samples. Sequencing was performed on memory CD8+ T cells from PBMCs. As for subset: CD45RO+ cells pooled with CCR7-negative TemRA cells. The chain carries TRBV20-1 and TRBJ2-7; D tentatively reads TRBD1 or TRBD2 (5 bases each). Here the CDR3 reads CSALGDYEQYF. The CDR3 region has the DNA TGCAGTGCCTTGGGGGATTACGAGCAGTACTTC.